The 27 T cell receptor beta chains in this list originate from one sample, sequenced in a study of early T cells in non-severe SARS-CoV-2 infection. TCRdb itself ran the 5' RACE reads through MiXCR, one entry per CDR3 protein. Of about 60,000 distinct CDR3 sequences in the sample, around 9.9% are singletons; the top ten hold about 1.2%. Sequenced material: whole blood. The receptors here all came from an adult who was a healthcare worker with PCR-confirmed SARS-CoV-2 infection or an uninfected control (not recorded which).

Within the sample, this clonotype is medium-sized (0.01 to 0.1%). This chain uses TRBV12-3 or TRBV12-4 with TRBJ1-6; D uncertain. Trimming removed 3 bases at V and 14 bases at J, with 17 bases between. The CDR3 extends over 14 amino acids. The CDR3 protein is CASSLDPTWSALHF. CDR3 DNA: TGTGCCAGCAGTTTGGACCCGACGTGGTCGGCCCTCCACTTT.

The CDR3 here is CASSVGQGSNSPLHF. CDR3 in DNA: TGTGCCAGCAGCGTAGGGCAGGGGAGCAATTCACCCCTCCACTTT. The chain has TRBV9 and TRBJ1-6; D possibly corresponds to TRBD1 (6 bases). The CDR3 is made up of 15 amino acids. From germline, CDR1 is SGDLS and CDR2 YYNGEE. Deletions cut 0 bases from V and 7 bases from J, with 11 bases between.

This chain uses TRBV12-3 or TRBV12-4 with TRBJ2-7, with D possibly matching TRBD1 (6 bases). The CDR3 runs to 12 residues. The V end lost 5 bases, the J end lost 4 bases, and 9 bases lay between the germline ends. The CDR3 region has the DNA TGTGCCAGCAGTAAACAGGGTTACGAGCAGTACGTC. It translates to CASSKQGYEQYV.

This clonotype came up a few times. This chain links TRBV4-1 with TRBJ2-3; possibly TRBD1 or TRBD2 for D (6 bases each). The CDR3 totals 16 residues. The V end lost 1 base, the J end lost 7 bases, and 18 bases lay between the germline ends. The V gene's germline CDR1 is MGHRA and CDR2 YSYEKL. The CDR3 loop reads CASSQGRGGRENTQYF. The CDR3 nucleotides read TGCGCCAGCAGCCAAGGTAGAGGGGGGCGTGAGAATACGCAGTATTTT.

The rearrangement uses TRBV5-4 and TRBJ1-1; D ambiguous. The CDR3 is 15 amino acids. Trimming shortened V by 3 bases and J by 0 bases, and 12 bases separated the two germline ends. The germline gives CDR1 SGHNT, CDR2 YYREEE (reference sequence). The CDR3, as DNA: TGTGCCAGCAGCTCACCTCCCAACGTGAACACTGAAGCTTTCTTT. It codes for CASSSPPNVNTEAFF.

This clonotype was observed a handful of times. The CDR3 DNA reads TGTGCCAGCAGTCAACTTCCGAGACAGGGGGCAGATACGCAGTATTTT. Translating it yields CASSQLPRQGADTQYF. V gene TRBV6-4 combines with J gene TRBJ2-3, with 9 bases aligning to TRBD1. V dropped 5 bases and J dropped 4; count of bases not matched to a gene: 10. Germline loops: CDR1 MRHNA, CDR2 SNTAGT. The CDR3 extends over 16 amino acids.

About this clonotype: A much larger clone lies one base from this, so it may be a read error. V gene TRBV5-4 combines with J gene TRBJ2-1, with TRBD1 matching 10 bases. Germline assignment: CDR1 SGHNT and CDR2 YYREEE (reference sequence). V lost 3 bases, J lost 5 bases, and 5 bases stayed unmatched. This CDR3 region has 15 residues. CDR3 bases: TGTGCCAGCAGCTGGGGACAGGGGACTAACAATGAGCAGTTCTTC. Translating gives CASSWGQGTNNEQFF.

A word on this clonotype: Lacking the conserved final phenylalanine or tryptophan, this CDR3 likely reflects a read error. CDR3 region: CASSAGQGGYYGYTL. Here the CDR3 DNA reads TGTGCCAGCAGCGCCGGACAGGGCGGCTACTATGGCTACACCCTC. The chain recombines TRBV9 with TRBJ1-2; TRBD1 matches 8 bases. The length of the CDR3 is 15 residues. V trimming: 3 bases; J trimming: 3 bases; junction bases outside the gene matches: 7. The germline CDR1 and CDR2 sequences are SGDLS and YYNGEE.

This clonotype appeared a few times. V is TRBV3-1 and J is TRBJ2-3, with 7 positions matching TRBD2. The CDR3 has 16 residues. The V gene end was trimmed by 0 bases and the J gene end by 4 bases; junction bases not matched to a gene: 7. Germline CDR1 LGHDT, CDR2 YNNKEL (reference sequence). In DNA, the CDR3 is TGTGCCAGCAGCCAAGAAGGCGGGGGTCGAGCAGATACGCAGTATTTT. Encoded protein: CASSQEGGGRADTQYF.

This clonotype showed up just a few times. The chain is built from TRBV29-1 and TRBJ1-4, with D hard to call. The CDR3 is made up of 13 amino acids. Germline-derived CDR1 and CDR2 are SQVTM and ANQGSEA. V gave up 3 bases and J gave up 7 bases, with 12 bases separating them. Written as DNA, the CDR3 is TGCAGCGTTGAGATTGGGTCAGTTGAAAAACTGTTTTTT. This translates into CSVEIGSVEKLFF.

This clonotype was observed a handful of times. The chain couples TRBV10-3 to TRBJ1-2; TRBD1 agrees at 8 bases. The junction had 2 bases not matched to a gene; V was cut back by 3 bases and J by 2 bases. CDR3 length: 14 residues. The germline V gene has CDR1 ENHRY and CDR2 SYGVKD. CDR3 DNA: TGTGCCATCAGTGACAGGACAGGGAACTATGGCTACACCTTC. Translating gives CAISDRTGNYGYTF.

The CDR3 spells CASSTQGNQPQHF. The CDR3, as DNA: TGTGCCAGCAGTACACAGGGCAATCAGCCCCAGCATTTT. The chain employs TRBV6-2 or TRBV6-3 and TRBJ1-5, with D perhaps TRBD1 (5 bases). The V gene's germline CDR1 is MNHEY and CDR2 SVGEGT. The CDR3 is 13 amino acids. Trimming took off 5 bases at V and 2 bases at J, with 7 bases between the two ends.

The chain couples TRBV24-1 to TRBJ2-3; 9 positions agree with TRBD2. The CDR3 sequence is 16 residues long. V shed 1 base and J 3 bases; nucleotides not matched to a gene: 4. Germline CDR1 is KGHDR and CDR2 is SFDVKD. The CDR3 DNA sequence: TGTGCCACCAGTGATTTTGGCGCGGGGGGGACAGATACGCAGTATTTT. This sequence encodes CATSDFGAGGTDTQYF.

This clonotype appeared many times. The chain has TRBV7-9 and TRBJ2-7; a weak D match, TRBD1 (5 bases). The CDR3 is 14 amino acids. Germline V gives CDR1 SEHNR, CDR2 FQNEAQ (reference sequence). Trimming cost V 1 base and J 5 bases, with 12 bases left between them. The CDR3 region is CASSLVQGENEQYV. CDR3 nucleotides: TGTGCCAGCAGCTTAGTCCAGGGTGAAAACGAGCAGTACGTC.

This clonotype appeared many times. Germline and junction disagree at one end, which may indicate a read error. The chain couples TRBV10-2 to TRBJ2-3; no clear D. CDR3 length equals 15 residues. Per germline, CDR1 WSHSY and CDR2 SAAADI. The CDR3 DNA reads as TGCGCCAGCACTGAGAGCCCCACGAGCACAGATACGCAGTATTTT. Residues: CASTESPTSTDTQYF.

This clonotype was seen ten or more times. The chain uses TRBV30 and TRBJ1-5; the D is unclear. The CDR3 spans 14 residues. The germline gives CDR1 GTSNPN, CDR2 SVGIG (reference sequence). The ends were cut back, 1 base at V and 2 bases at J, with 9 bases in the middle. The CDR3 nucleotides read TGTGCCTGGAGTGAGGGCAGCGGCAATCAGCCCCAGCATTTT. It specifies CAWSEGSGNQPQHF.

V gene TRBV29-1 combines with J gene TRBJ2-3; TRBD2 agrees at 11 bases. Trimming cost V 6 bases and J 0 bases; bases outside gene matches: 2. This CDR3 contains 14 residues. In germline, CDR1 is SQVTM, CDR2 ANQGSEA. CDR3 DNA sequence: TGCAGCGTCAGGACTAGCGGGAGCACAGATACGCAGTATTTT. Protein product: CSVRTSGSTDTQYF.

The chain employs TRBV11-2 and TRBJ1-1; D not resolved. V dropped 1 base and J dropped 1 base, with 13 bases sitting between them. Germline values: CDR1 SGHAT, CDR2 FQNNGV. The CDR3 loop spans 16 amino acids. CDR3 loop: CASSLGRLTANTEAFF. Here the CDR3 DNA reads TGTGCCAGCAGCTTAGGCCGACTTACAGCGAACACTGAAGCTTTCTTT. Filled out from reference TRBV11-2 and TRBJ1-1, the complete variable domain reads EAGVAQSPRYKIIEKRQSVAFWCNPISGHATLYWYQQILGQGPKLLIQFQNNGVVDDSQLPKDRFSAERLKGVDSTLKIQPAKLEDSAVYLCASSLGRLTANTEAFFGQGTRLTVV.

This clonotype was detected ten times or more. V and J are TRBV12-3 or TRBV12-4 and TRBJ1-2; D call uncertain. The CDR3 extends over 14 amino acids. V lost 2 bases to trimming and J lost 3 bases, with 10 bases between them. The CDR3 loop is CASSLTPTHYGYTF. The CDR3 DNA follows: TGTGCCAGCAGTTTAACTCCGACACACTATGGCTACACCTTC.

This clonotype is categorized as medium-sized (0.01 to 0.1%). The V and J genes are TRBV7-2 and TRBJ1-2, with D unclear. This CDR3 has 12 residues. The ends were cut back, 4 bases at V and 5 bases at J, with 8 bases in the middle. Germline CDR1 is SGHTA and CDR2 is FQGNSA. CDR3 nucleotides: TGTGCCAGCAGCTCACAGCATTATGGCTACACCTTC. Translating it yields CASSSQHYGYTF.

This clonotype occurred many times. The chain employs TRBV4-1 and TRBJ1-2; 8 bases are shared with TRBD1. Germline loops: CDR1 MGHRA, CDR2 YSYEKL. With V trimmed by 4 bases and J by 3 bases, 16 bases remained unmatched. The length of the CDR3 is 18 residues. CDR3 residues: CASSLHSWYGTGDYGYTF. CDR3 nucleotides: TGCGCCAGCAGCCTTCATTCTTGGTACGGGACAGGCGACTATGGCTACACCTTC.

This clonotype occurred a few times. The rearrangement joins TRBV24-1 to TRBJ1-2; D perhaps matches TRBD1 (6 bases). V was pared by 2 bases and J by 3 bases, with 12 bases between. Germline V gene sequence: CDR1 KGHDR, CDR2 SFDVKD. The CDR3 has 15 amino acids. CDR3 loop: CATSDSRGGDYGYTF. CDR3 bases: TGTGCCACCAGTGATTCGCGAGGGGGTGACTATGGCTACACCTTC.

The rearrangement uses TRBV19 and TRBJ1-5, with a tentative D call TRBD1 (5 bases). Deletions cut 5 bases from V and 7 bases from J, with 15 bases between. The CDR3 contains 14 residues. Per the germline V gene, CDR1 is LNHDA and CDR2 is SQIVND (reference sequence). The chain's CDR3 is CASSQGWGGQPQHF. CDR3 coding DNA: TGTGCCAGTAGTCAAGGCTGGGGCGGGCAGCCCCAGCATTTT.

The table lists this clonotype with a few counts. V and J are TRBV20-1 and TRBJ2-3, with 7 bases fitting TRBD2. CDR1 is DFQATT, CDR2 SNEGSKA, per germline (reference sequence). The ends lost 1 base at V and 6 bases at J; junction bases unmatched: 4. The CDR3 has 13 amino acids. This chain's CDR3 is CSARVGGGDTQYF. The CDR3 DNA sequence: TGCAGTGCTAGAGTTGGGGGAGGGGATACGCAGTATTTT.

The gene calls are TRBV27 and TRBJ2-3, with D possibly TRBD2 on 5 matching bases. Germline V CDR1 and CDR2: MNHEY, SMNVEV (reference sequence). This CDR3 spans 15 amino acids. Trimming left V 7 bases short and J 0 bases short, with 14 bases between. The CDR3 is CASNRGHPSTDTQYF. In DNA, the CDR3 is TGTGCCAGCAATCGCGGGCACCCTAGCACAGATACGCAGTATTTT.

The chain has TRBV3-1 and TRBJ2-6; D call uncertain. Germline V lookup: CDR1 LGHDT, CDR2 YNNKEL (reference sequence). CDR3 length: 13 amino acids. V lost 4 bases, J lost 4 bases, and 5 bases lay in between. The CDR3 is CASSPVGANVLTF. As DNA, the CDR3 is TGTGCCAGCAGCCCGGTCGGGGCCAACGTCCTGACTTTC.

This rearrangement joins TRBV11-2 to TRBJ1-3; D is ambiguous. This CDR3 has 14 amino acids. V lost 2 bases, J lost 0 bases, and 5 bases lay in between. Germline V lookup: CDR1 SGHAT, CDR2 FQNNGV. The CDR3 spells CASSLSLSGNTIYF. DNA for the CDR3: TGTGCCAGCAGCTTATCGCTCTCTGGAAACACCATATATTTT.